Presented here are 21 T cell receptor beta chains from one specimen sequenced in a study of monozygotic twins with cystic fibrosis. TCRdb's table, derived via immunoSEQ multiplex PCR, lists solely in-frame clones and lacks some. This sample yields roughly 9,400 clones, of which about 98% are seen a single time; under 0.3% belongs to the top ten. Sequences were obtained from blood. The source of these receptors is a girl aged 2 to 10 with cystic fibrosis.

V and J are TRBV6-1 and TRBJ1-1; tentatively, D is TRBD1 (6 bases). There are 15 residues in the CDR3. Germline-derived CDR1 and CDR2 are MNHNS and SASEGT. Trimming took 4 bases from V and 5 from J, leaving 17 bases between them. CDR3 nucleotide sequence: TGTGCCAGCAGTGTGGGTGGGGGAAGGGGGACTGAAGCTTTCTTT. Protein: CASSVGGGRGTEAFF.

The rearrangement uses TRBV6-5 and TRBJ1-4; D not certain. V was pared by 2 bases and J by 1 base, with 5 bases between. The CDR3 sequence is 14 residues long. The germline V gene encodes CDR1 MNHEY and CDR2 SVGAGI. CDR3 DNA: TGTGCCAGCAGTTACAGGGAAACTAATGAAAAACTGTTTTTT. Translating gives CASSYRETNEKLFF.

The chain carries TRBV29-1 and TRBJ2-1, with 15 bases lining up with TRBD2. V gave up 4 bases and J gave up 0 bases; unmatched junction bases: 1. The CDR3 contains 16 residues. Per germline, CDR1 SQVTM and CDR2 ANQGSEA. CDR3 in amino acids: CSVGTSGRDSYNEQFF. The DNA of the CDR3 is TGCAGCGTTGGGACTAGCGGGAGGGACTCCTACAATGAGCAGTTCTTC.

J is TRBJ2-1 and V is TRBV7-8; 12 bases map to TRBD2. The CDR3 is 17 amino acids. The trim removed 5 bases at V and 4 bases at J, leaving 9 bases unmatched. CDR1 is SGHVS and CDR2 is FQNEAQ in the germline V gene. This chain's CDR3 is CASSAIAGTSGYNEQFF. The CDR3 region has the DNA TGTGCCAGCAGCGCCATCGCCGGGACTAGCGGGTACAATGAGCAGTTCTTC.

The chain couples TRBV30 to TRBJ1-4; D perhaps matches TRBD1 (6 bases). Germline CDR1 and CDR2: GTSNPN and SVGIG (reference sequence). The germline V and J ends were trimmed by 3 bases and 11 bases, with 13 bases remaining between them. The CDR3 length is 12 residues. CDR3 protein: CAWRTDSLKLFF. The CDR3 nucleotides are TGTGCCTGGAGGACGGACAGTCTGAAACTGTTTTTT.

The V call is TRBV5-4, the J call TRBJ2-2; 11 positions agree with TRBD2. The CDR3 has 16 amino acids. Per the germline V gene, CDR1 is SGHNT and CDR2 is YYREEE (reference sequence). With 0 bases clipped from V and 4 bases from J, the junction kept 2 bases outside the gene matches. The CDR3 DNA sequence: TGTGCCAGCAGCTTGGTTCTAGCGGGAGGCACCGGGGAGCTGTTTTTT. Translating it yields CASSLVLAGGTGELFF.

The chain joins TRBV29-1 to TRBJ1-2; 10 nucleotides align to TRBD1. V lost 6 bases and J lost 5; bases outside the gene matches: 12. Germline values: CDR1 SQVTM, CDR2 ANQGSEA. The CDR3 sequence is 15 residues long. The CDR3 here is CSVDFGTGVRYGYTF. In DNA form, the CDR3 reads TGCAGCGTCGACTTCGGGACAGGGGTTCGGTATGGCTACACCTTC. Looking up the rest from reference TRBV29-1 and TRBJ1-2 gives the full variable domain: SAVISQKPSRDICQRGTSLTIQCQVDSQVTMMFWYRQQPGQSLTLIATANQGSEATYESGFVIDKFPISRPNLTFSTLTVSNMSPEDSSIYLCSVDFGTGVRYGYTFGSGTRLTVV.

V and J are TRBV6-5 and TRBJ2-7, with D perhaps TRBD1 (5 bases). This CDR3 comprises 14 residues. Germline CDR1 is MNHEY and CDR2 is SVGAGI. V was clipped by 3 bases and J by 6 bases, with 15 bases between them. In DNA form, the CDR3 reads TGTGCCAGCAGTTATTTCAGGACAAGGGGCGAGCAGTACTTC. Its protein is CASSYFRTRGEQYF.

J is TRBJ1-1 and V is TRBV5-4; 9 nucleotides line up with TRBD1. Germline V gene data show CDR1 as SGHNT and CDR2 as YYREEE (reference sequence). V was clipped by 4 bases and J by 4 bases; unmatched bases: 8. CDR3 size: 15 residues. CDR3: CASSPGQGPITEAFF. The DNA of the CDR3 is TGTGCCAGCAGCCCCGGACAGGGGCCGATCACTGAAGCTTTCTTT.

The CDR3 nucleotides are TGTGCCAGCACCGGCCCCGGGACAGAGGACATTCAGTACTTC. Encoded protein: CASTGPGTEDIQYF. The V gene is TRBV28, the J gene TRBJ2-4; 7 bases match TRBD1. CDR3 size: 14 residues. J lost 8 bases, V lost 7 bases, and 11 bases had no gene match. From germline, CDR1 is MDHEN and CDR2 SYDVKM.

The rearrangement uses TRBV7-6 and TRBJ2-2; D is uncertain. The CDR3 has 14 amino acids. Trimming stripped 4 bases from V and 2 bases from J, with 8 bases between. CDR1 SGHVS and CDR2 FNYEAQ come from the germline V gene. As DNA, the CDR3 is TGTGCCAGCAGCTCCACTACTAACACCGGGGAGCTGTTTTTT. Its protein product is CASSSTTNTGELFF. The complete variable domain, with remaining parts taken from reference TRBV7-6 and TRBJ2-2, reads GAGVSQSPRYKVTKRGQDVALRCDPISGHVSLYWYRQALGQGPEFLTYFNYEAQQDKSGLPNDRFSAERPEGSISTLTIQRTEQRDSAMYRCASSSTTNTGELFFGEGSRLTVL.

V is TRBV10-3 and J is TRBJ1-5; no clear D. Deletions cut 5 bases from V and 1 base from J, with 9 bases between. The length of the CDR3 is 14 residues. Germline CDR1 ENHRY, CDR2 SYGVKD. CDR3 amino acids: CAISPDGSNQPQHF. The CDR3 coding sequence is TGTGCCATCAGTCCGGACGGGAGCAATCAGCCCCAGCATTTT.

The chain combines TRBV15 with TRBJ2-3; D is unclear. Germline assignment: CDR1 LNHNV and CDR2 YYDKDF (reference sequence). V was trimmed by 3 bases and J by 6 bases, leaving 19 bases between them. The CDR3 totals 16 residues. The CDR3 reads CATSREIVLGTDTQYF. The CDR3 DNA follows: TGTGCCACCAGCAGGGAGATCGTACTTGGAACTGATACGCAGTATTTT.

The CDR3 DNA reads as TGTGCCAGCAGCTCCTCCTTTTGGACAGGGGGCTACGAGCAGTACTTC. It specifies CASSSSFWTGGYEQYF. The V gene is TRBV5-4, the J gene TRBJ2-7; TRBD1 matches at 10 bases. The CDR3 is 16 amino acids. Germline V CDR1 and CDR2: SGHNT, YYREEE (reference sequence). After removal of 3 bases from V and 3 bases from J, the junction contained 9 bases not matched to a gene.

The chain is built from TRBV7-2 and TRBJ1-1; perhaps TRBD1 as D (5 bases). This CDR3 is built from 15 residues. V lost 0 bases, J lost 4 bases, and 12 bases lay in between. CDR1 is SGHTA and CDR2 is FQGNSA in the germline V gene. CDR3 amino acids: CASSLAQGKSTEAFF. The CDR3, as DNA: TGTGCCAGCAGCTTAGCGCAGGGAAAGAGCACTGAAGCTTTCTTT.

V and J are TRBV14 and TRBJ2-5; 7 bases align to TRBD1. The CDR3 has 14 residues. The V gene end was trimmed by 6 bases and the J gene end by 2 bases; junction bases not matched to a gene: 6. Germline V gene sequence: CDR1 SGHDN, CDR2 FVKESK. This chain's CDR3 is CASSRDSLQETQYF. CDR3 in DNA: TGTGCCAGCAGTAGGGACAGTTTGCAAGAGACCCAGTACTTC.

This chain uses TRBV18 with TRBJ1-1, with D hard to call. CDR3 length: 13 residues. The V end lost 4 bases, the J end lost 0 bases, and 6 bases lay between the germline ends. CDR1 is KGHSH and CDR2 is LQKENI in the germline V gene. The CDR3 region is CASSHLMNTEAFF. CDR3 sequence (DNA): TGTGCCAGCTCACACCTCATGAACACTGAAGCTTTCTTT.

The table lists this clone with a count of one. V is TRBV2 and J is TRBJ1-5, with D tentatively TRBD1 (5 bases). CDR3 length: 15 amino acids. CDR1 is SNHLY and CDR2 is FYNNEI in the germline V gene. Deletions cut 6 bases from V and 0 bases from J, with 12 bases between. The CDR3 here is CASRKDSYSNQPQHF. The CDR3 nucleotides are TGTGCCAGCAGGAAAGACAGCTATAGCAATCAGCCCCAGCATTTT.

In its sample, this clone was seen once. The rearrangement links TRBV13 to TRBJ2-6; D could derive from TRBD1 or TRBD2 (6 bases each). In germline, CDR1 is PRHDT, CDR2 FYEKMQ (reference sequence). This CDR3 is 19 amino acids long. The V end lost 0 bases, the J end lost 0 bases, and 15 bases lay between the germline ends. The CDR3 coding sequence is TGTGCCAGCAGCTTAGGGGTGGGGGGCCTCATCTCTGGGGCCAACGTCCTGACTTTC. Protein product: CASSLGVGGLISGANVLTF.

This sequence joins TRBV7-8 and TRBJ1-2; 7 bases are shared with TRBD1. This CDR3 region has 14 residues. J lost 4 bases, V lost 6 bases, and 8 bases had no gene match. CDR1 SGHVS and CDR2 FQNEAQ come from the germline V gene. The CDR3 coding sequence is TGTGCCAGCAGTCCTACAGGGGCTCTCTATGGCTACACCTTC. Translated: CASSPTGALYGYTF.

The CDR3 nucleotides are TGTGCCAGCAGTGTTGGGGGGACGGCAGCCTACGAGCAGTACTTC. Its translation is CASSVGGTAAYEQYF. The rearrangement links TRBV6-1 to TRBJ2-7; D might be TRBD2 (6 bases). Germline V gives CDR1 MNHNS, CDR2 SASEGT. Trimming removed 4 bases from V and 2 bases from J, with 15 bases in between. The CDR3 totals 15 residues.